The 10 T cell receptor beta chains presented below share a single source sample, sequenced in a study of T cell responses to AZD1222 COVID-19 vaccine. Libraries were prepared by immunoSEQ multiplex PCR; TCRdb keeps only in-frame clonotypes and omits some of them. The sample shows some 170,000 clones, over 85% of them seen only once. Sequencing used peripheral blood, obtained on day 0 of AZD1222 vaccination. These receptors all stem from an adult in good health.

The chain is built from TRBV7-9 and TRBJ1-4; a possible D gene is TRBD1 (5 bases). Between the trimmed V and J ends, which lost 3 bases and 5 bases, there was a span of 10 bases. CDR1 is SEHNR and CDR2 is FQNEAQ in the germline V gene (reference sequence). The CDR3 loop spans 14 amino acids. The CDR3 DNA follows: TGTGCCAGCAGCTTGGGGCCCAGCAATGAAAAACTGTTTTTT. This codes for CASSLGPSNEKLFF.

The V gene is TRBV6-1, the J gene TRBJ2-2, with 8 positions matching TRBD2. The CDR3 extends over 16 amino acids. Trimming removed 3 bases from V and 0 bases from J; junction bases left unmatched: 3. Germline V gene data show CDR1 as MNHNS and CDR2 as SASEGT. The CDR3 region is CASSDTGGTNTGELFF. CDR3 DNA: TGTGCCAGCAGTGACACGGGAGGGACGAACACCGGGGAGCTGTTTTTT.

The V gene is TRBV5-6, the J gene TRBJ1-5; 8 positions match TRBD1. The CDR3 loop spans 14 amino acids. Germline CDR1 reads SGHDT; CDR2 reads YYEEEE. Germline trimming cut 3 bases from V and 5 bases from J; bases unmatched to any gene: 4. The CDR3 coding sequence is TGTGCCAGCAGCTCGGACAGGGATTATCAGCCCCAGCATTTT. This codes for CASSSDRDYQPQHF.

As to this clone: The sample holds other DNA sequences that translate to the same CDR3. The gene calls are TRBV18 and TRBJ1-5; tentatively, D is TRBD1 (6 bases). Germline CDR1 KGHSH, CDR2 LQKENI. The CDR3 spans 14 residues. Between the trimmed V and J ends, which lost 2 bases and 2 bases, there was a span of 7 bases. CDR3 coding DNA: TGTGCCAGCTCACCATCAGGGGGCAATCAGCCCCAGCATTTT. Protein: CASSPSGGNQPQHF.

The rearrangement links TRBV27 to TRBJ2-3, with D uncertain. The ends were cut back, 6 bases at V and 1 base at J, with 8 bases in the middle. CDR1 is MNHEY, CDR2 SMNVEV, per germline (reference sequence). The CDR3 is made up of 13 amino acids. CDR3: CASRFQRTDTQYF. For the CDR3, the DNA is TGTGCCAGCAGGTTCCAGCGCACAGATACGCAGTATTTT.

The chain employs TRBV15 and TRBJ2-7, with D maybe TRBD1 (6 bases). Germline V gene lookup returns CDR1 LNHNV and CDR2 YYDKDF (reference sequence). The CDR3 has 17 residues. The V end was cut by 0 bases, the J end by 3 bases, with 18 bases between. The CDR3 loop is CATSRDVGQRVNYEQYF. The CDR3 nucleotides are TGTGCCACCAGCAGAGATGTAGGACAGAGAGTTAACTACGAGCAGTACTTC. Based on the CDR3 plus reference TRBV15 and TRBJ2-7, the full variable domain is DAMVIQNPRYQVTQFGKPVTLSCSQTLNHNVMYWYQQKSSQAPKLLFHYYDKDFNNEADTPDNFQSRRPNTSFCFLDIRSPGLGDTAMYLCATSRDVGQRVNYEQYFGPGTRLTVT.

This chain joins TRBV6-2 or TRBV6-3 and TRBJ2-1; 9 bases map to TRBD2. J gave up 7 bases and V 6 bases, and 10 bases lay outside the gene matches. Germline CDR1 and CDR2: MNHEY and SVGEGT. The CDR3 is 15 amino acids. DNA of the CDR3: TGTGCCAGCAGCAACGCTGGGACTAGCATTAATGAGCAGTTCTTC. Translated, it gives CASSNAGTSINEQFF.

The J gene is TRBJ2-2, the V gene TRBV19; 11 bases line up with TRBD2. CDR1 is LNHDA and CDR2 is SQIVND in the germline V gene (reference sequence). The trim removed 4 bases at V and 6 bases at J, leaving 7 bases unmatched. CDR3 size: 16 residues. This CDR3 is CASSTLAGGFPGELFF. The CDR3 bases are TGTGCCAGTAGTACCTTAGCGGGAGGGTTTCCCGGGGAGCTGTTTTTT.

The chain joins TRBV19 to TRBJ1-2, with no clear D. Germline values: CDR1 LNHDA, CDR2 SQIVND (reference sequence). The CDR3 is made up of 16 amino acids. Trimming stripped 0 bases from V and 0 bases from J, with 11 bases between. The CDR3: CASSIDLSPANYGYTF. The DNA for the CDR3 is TGTGCCAGTAGTATAGATCTTTCCCCTGCTAACTATGGCTACACCTTC.

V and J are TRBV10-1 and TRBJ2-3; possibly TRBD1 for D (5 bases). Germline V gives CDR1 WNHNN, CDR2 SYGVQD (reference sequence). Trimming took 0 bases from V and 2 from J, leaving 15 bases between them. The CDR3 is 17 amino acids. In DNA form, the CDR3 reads TGCGCCAGCAGTGAGTCTCGTGGGGCAGGTTCCACAGATACGCAGTATTTT. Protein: CASSESRGAGSTDTQYF.